This T cell receptor beta chain is drawn from a study of a mutant IDH1 vaccine in newly diagnosed glioma. Overall study context: Treated patients comprised 62.5% males and roughly 40% females, mean age approximately 37 years.

Method: immunoSEQ multiplex PCR; TCRdb's copy keeps in-frame clones and lacks some. This sample has under 35,000 clones, with about four fifths found just once. Time point given: baseline, week 1 (first vaccination visit). Treatment described: pre-vaccination baseline after standard-of-care therapy. New WHO grade 3 or 4 astrocytomas that were IDH1-mutant and ATRX-lost occurred in the donors. Whole-study findings and limits: No link was apparently found between pseudoprogression and changes in top peripheral T cell clonotypes.

For this clone: Its target is not known.

The clonotype originates from a man aged 30 to 39 with glioma. The sample here was PBMCs, taken from a glioma patient treated with radiotherapy, temozolomide or both.

In DNA, the CDR3 is TGCGCCAGCAGCCTAAGGGACAGCCAAGAGACCCAGTACTTC. Translating gives CASSLRDSQETQYF. The rearrangement links TRBV5-1 to TRBJ2-5; 7 nucleotides align to TRBD1. V trimming: 4 bases; J trimming: 1 base; junction bases outside the gene matches: 4. The V gene's germline CDR1 is SGHRS and CDR2 YFSETQ. This CDR3 region has 14 residues.